A single sample is the source of the 18 T cell receptor beta chains below, sequenced in a study of early T cells in non-severe SARS-CoV-2 infection. One entry per CDR3 protein results from TCRdb running MiXCR on the 5' RACE reads. The sample has about 64,000 distinct CDR3 sequences; about 12% are singletons. This material consisted of whole blood, taken at baseline. The source is an adult who was a healthcare worker with PCR-confirmed SARS-CoV-2 infection or an uninfected control (not recorded which).

This clonotype was counted only a few times. The J gene is TRBJ2-5, the V gene TRBV12-3 or TRBV12-4; D not certain. The V and J ends lost 4 bases and 9 bases respectively, with 15 bases between them. There are 13 residues in the CDR3. DNA of the CDR3: TGTGCCAGCAGTTACGCAGTCGACCGGGCCCAGTACTTC. This translates into CASSYAVDRAQYF.

A few counts support this clonotype. This chain connects TRBV25-1 to TRBJ1-4; D remains unclear. Per germline, CDR1 MGHDK and CDR2 SYGVNS. The CDR3 runs 15 residues. V gave up 1 base and J gave up 4 bases, with 10 bases separating them. CDR3 sequence: CASSESRVYNEKLFF. CDR3 in DNA: TGTGCCAGCAGTGAATCCCGGGTCTATAATGAAAAACTGTTTTTT.

This clonotype was counted ten times or more. The rearrangement joins TRBV7-2 to TRBJ2-5, with TRBD2 matching over 12 bases. The J segment lost 3 bases and the V segment lost 1 base, leaving 6 bases of the junction unmatched. This CDR3 has 17 amino acids. The germline CDR1 and CDR2 sequences are SGHTA and FQGNSA. The CDR3 is CASSLVRASGGEETQYF. The CDR3 DNA reads as TGTGCCAGCAGCTTAGTGAGGGCTAGCGGGGGGGAAGAGACCCAGTACTTC.

This clonotype was detected many times. The chain has TRBV5-4 and TRBJ2-7; weak D call: TRBD2 (6 bases). Looked up from germline, CDR1 is SGHNT and CDR2 is YYREEE (reference sequence). The CDR3 totals 14 residues. The V gene lost 1 base and the J gene lost 2 bases, with 10 bases spanning the gap. CDR3 DNA: TGTGCCAGCAGCTTGATGGGACTTACCTACGAGCAGTACTTC. Translated, it gives CASSLMGLTYEQYF.

The chain employs TRBV20-1 and TRBJ2-3; weak D call: TRBD2 (6 bases). Germline values: CDR1 DFQATT, CDR2 SNEGSKA (reference sequence). The CDR3 loop spans 15 amino acids. The germline V and J ends were trimmed by 4 bases and 2 bases, with 16 bases remaining between them. The DNA for the CDR3 is TGCAGTGCTAAGGTTGCGGGGCTAATCACAGATACGCAGTATTTT. This translates into CSAKVAGLITDTQYF.

This clonotype was detected ten times or more. This chain links TRBV4-3 with TRBJ1-4; 7 nucleotides line up with TRBD1. In germline, CDR1 is LGHNA, CDR2 YSLEER. Trimming took 1 base from V and 6 from J; bases not matched to a gene: 5. The CDR3 covers 15 residues. CDR3 sequence reads: CASSQGQGGDEKLFF. CDR3 bases: TGCGCCAGCAGCCAAGGACAGGGTGGGGATGAAAAACTGTTTTTT.

This clonotype was seen repeatedly, ten times or more. The chain carries TRBV11-2 and TRBJ2-2; possible D gene TRBD1, 6 bases. This CDR3 spans 16 amino acids. Trimming took off 6 bases at V and 4 bases at J, with 18 bases between the two ends. From germline, CDR1 is SGHAT and CDR2 FQNNGV. In DNA, the CDR3 is TGTGCCAGCAGACAAACAGGGACACGGGGCACCGGGGAGCTGTTTTTT. As protein: CASRQTGTRGTGELFF.

This clonotype appeared many times. The chain has TRBV7-9 and TRBJ1-3, with 7 bases identical to TRBD1. J lost 4 bases, V lost 3 bases, and 6 bases had no gene match. Germline values: CDR1 SEHNR, CDR2 FQNEAQ (reference sequence). The CDR3 covers 15 residues. The CDR3 region is CASSLRGLNGNTIYF. CDR3 coding DNA: TGTGCCAGCAGCTTGAGGGGGCTGAACGGAAACACCATATATTTT.

This clonotype was recorded at least ten times. V usage is TRBV7-2 and J usage is TRBJ2-7; 11 nucleotides agree with TRBD2. Looked up from germline, CDR1 is SGHTA and CDR2 is FQGNSA. The CDR3 is 15 residues long. J lost 4 bases, V lost 4 bases, and 6 bases had no gene match. CDR3 protein: CASSSLAGGVYEQYF. As DNA, the CDR3 is TGTGCCAGCAGCTCGTTAGCGGGAGGGGTGTACGAGCAGTACTTC.

The chain uses TRBV29-1 and TRBJ2-7; D possibly corresponds to TRBD2 (5 bases). The CDR3 runs 14 residues. Trimming removed 4 bases at V and 0 bases at J, with 13 bases between. Germline V gene lookup returns CDR1 SQVTM and CDR2 ANQGSEA. CDR3 sequence: CSVAAGASSYEQYF. The CDR3 DNA is TGCAGCGTTGCGGCGGGTGCCAGCTCCTACGAGCAGTACTTC.

In DNA form, the CDR3 reads TGTGCCAGCAGTGAAGTGGTCTTATATCAGCCCCAGCATTTT. Its protein is CASSEVVLYQPQHF. The chain carries TRBV2 and TRBJ1-5; the D is unclear. The V and J ends lost 1 base and 5 bases respectively, with 9 bases between them. The CDR3 is made up of 14 amino acids. CDR1 is SNHLY, CDR2 FYNNEI, per germline.

This chain connects TRBV28 to TRBJ2-5; 8 positions agree with TRBD1. Germline-derived CDR1 and CDR2 are MDHEN and SYDVKM. CDR3 length equals 16 residues. Losses at the gene ends were 5 bases for V and 5 bases for J; bases not matched to a gene: 13. The CDR3 DNA is TGTGCCAGCAGTCCAAATCCGGGACAGGTTTTCGAGACCCAGTACTTC. It translates to CASSPNPGQVFETQYF. Full variable domain (remainder filled in from reference TRBV28 and TRBJ2-5): DVKVTQSSRYLVKRTGEKVFLECVQDMDHENMFWYRQDPGLGLRLIYFSYDVKMKEKGDIPEGYSVSREKKERFSLILESASTNQTSMYLCASSPNPGQVFETQYFGPGTRLLVL.

The sample holds many counts of this clonotype. The chain is built from TRBV20-1 and TRBJ1-6; D uncertain. Trimming removed 0 bases from V and 3 bases from J, with 12 bases in between. Germline V gene lookup returns CDR1 DFQATT and CDR2 SNEGSKA (reference sequence). The CDR3 is 16 residues long. CDR3 protein: CSARETTFSYNSPLHF. In DNA form, the CDR3 reads TGCAGTGCTAGAGAAACGACATTCAGCTATAATTCACCCCTCCACTTT.

This clonotype has just a few counts. The chain joins TRBV20-1 to TRBJ2-1, with D possibly matching TRBD2 (6 bases). This CDR3 comprises 16 residues. Trimming cost V 2 bases and J 5 bases, with 19 bases left between them. Germline assignment: CDR1 DFQATT and CDR2 SNEGSKA (reference sequence). The CDR3 loop is CSARPNSGTSNNEQFF. The CDR3 DNA is TGCAGTGCTAGACCCAACTCCGGGACTTCGAACAATGAGCAGTTCTTC.

The sample holds a few counts of this clonotype. The chain uses TRBV29-1 and TRBJ2-1; no clear D gene. This CDR3 spans 13 amino acids. Germline CDR1 reads SQVTM; CDR2 reads ANQGSEA. The V end lost 1 base, the J end lost 5 bases, and 9 bases lay between the germline ends. The chain's CDR3 is CSVEVLRNNEQFF. CDR3 in DNA: TGCAGCGTTGAAGTCCTCCGAAACAATGAGCAGTTCTTC.

This clonotype was detected many times. The J gene is TRBJ2-4, the V gene TRBV6-2 or TRBV6-3; 11 nucleotides agree with TRBD1. The CDR3 runs to 14 residues. CDR1 is MNHEY, CDR2 SVGEGT, per germline. J was trimmed by 6 bases and V by 2 bases; bases with no gene match: 0. CDR3 protein: CASSYGTGGNIQYF. CDR3 bases: TGTGCCAGCAGTTACGGGACAGGGGGAAACATTCAGTACTTC.

This clonotype was found many times. The rearrangement links TRBV14 to TRBJ2-6; 9 bases map to TRBD1. V was pared by 5 bases and J by 0 bases, with 8 bases of the junction left unmatched. This CDR3 has 18 amino acids. Germline values: CDR1 SGHDN, CDR2 FVKESK. For the CDR3, the DNA is TGTGCCAGCAGCTCTCGGGACAGGGAAGCCTCTGGGGCCAACGTCCTGACTTTC. Translated: CASSSRDREASGANVLTF.

This clonotype was counted only a few times. The rearrangement joins TRBV18 to TRBJ2-3; D unresolved. This CDR3 contains 15 residues. Trimming pared 1 base from V and 3 bases from J, leaving 11 bases between. The germline CDR1 and CDR2 sequences are KGHSH and LQKENI. This CDR3 is CASSPLRKLTDTQYF. The CDR3 coding sequence is TGTGCCAGCTCACCACTCAGAAAATTAACAGATACGCAGTATTTT.